Listed below are T cell receptor beta chains from one sample, sequenced in a study of T-cell memory formation after mild COVID-19. TCRdb called the 5' RACE reads again in MiXCR, with one record for every CDR3 protein. The sample has 250,000 to 400,000 distinct CDR3 sequences, 14% seen once; the top ten hold around 23%. The sequenced material came from PBMCs or a T cell subset sorted from them (not recorded which). These receptors were taken from a man between 18 and 29 years old who had mild COVID-19 (a few samples of this study predate the infection). Cell type and time point are not known. Both conserved end residues are part of each CDR3. The order of the fields is CDR3 length, clone size, D gene, J gene, V gene, CDR3 DNA, CDR3 protein. D genes are given only for firm matches. The size field is filled for only some rows; it gives once, few, many or a size class.

>16|few|-|TRBJ2-1|TRBV12-3/TRBV12-4
TGTGCCAGCAGTTTGATAGCCAGCCAAACATACAATGAGCAGTTCTTC
CASSLIASQTYNEQFF
>15|few|-|TRBJ2-3|TRBV10-3
TGTGCCATCAGGGGCGGTGGTAGTAGCACAGATACGCAGTATTTT
CAIRGGGSSTDTQYF
>15|many|-|TRBJ2-5|TRBV7-9
TGTGCCAGCAGCTCCACCGGGACCCCAGCGAAGACCCAGTACTTC
CASSSTGTPAKTQYF
>16|few|-|TRBJ1-4|TRBV6-6
TGTGCCAGCAGTTACACGGGGGTTGCAACTAATGAAAAACTGTTTTTT
CASSYTGVATNEKLFF
>13|few|TRBD1|TRBJ1-1|TRBV6-2/TRBV6-3
TGTGCCAGCAGTTACTGGGACAGAGATGAAGCTTTCTTT
CASSYWDRDEAFF
>14|few|-|TRBJ2-7|TRBV7-8
TGTGCCAGCAGCTTAGACCCTGAGTTCCACGAGCAGTACTTC
CASSLDPEFHEQYF
>18|-|-|TRBJ1-2|TRBV4-1
TGCGCCAGCAGCCAAGATCTAGAGGGGTACCTAGCTGGGTATGGCTACACCTTC
CASSQDLEGYLAGYGYTF
>13|-|-|TRBJ2-5|TRBV2
TGTGCCAGCAGGGGAACTCGAGGGGAGACCCAGTACTTC
CASRGTRGETQYF
>14|-|TRBD2|TRBJ2-5|TRBV5-1
TGCGCCAGCAGCGGCGGGGGGGCCGGTGAGACCCAGTACTTC
CASSGGGAGETQYF
>14|few|TRBD1|TRBJ2-5|TRBV7-2
TGTGCCAGCAGCATCGGGACAGGCGTAAAGACCCAGTACTTC
CASSIGTGVKTQYF
>12|-|-|TRBJ1-5|TRBV28
TGTGCCAGCAGTCCCACAGGACAGCCCCAGCATTTT
CASSPTGQPQHF
>17|-|-|TRBJ2-3|TRBV4-3
TGCGCCAGCAGCCAAGAGAGGGCCGGTATTGGGACAGATACGCAGTATTTT
CASSQERAGIGTDTQYF
>15|-|-|TRBJ1-6|TRBV7-2
TGTGCCAGCAGCACCAACGCGGCAGGCGAATCACCCCTCCACTTT
CASSTNAAGESPLHF
>13|-|-|TRBJ1-2|TRBV6-5
TGTGCCAGCAGTTTCGGCAGGGTGGGTGGCTACACCTTC
CASSFGRVGGYTF
>16|few|TRBD2|TRBJ2-1|TRBV6-5
TGTGCCAGCAGTTACTCAGGCGGGGGGGCTTACAATGAGCAGTTCTTC
CASSYSGGGAYNEQFF
>16|few|-|TRBJ1-1|TRBV6-2/TRBV6-3
TGTGCCAGCAGTTACTCACAGCTCCGACTGAACACTGAAGCTTTCTTT
CASSYSQLRLNTEAFF
>17|many|TRBD1|TRBJ1-1|TRBV6-5
TGTGCCAGCAGTTACTCGGGCCCCCAGGGGGTATACACTGAAGCTTTCTTT
CASSYSGPQGVYTEAFF
>14|-|-|TRBJ2-5|TRBV7-9
TGTGCCAGCAGCCTAGACGGGTCAACGGAGACCCAGTACTTC
CASSLDGSTETQYF